This T cell receptor beta chain was captured by sequencing in a study of T cells in Graves' hyperthyroidism and ophthalmopathy. The CDR3 extends over 15 amino acids. Trimming took 4 bases from V and 0 from J, leaving 11 bases between them. Germline values: CDR1 SNHLY, CDR2 FYNNEI. Graves' hyperthyroidism qualified as stable when ophthalmopathy did not progress within 18 months. Diagnosis relied on clinical symptoms, serum thyroxine and TRAb, thyroid ultrasound and orbital computed tomography. Study outcomes and limitations: The model foresaw ophthalmopathy a median around 6.8 months prior to onset.

RNA transcripts provided the source from which TCR beta CDR3 regions were amplified. The TCR CDR3 first-round RT-PCR relied on the HTBI primer set. TCRdb reprocessed the multiplex PCR reads with MiXCR, giving one entry per CDR3 protein. The data hold roughly 720,000 distinct CDR3 sequences, with 17% observed a single time. As to this clonotype: Its antigen is unknown.

The TCR sequence derives from a man aged 45-60 years with Graves' hyperthyroidism. The chain has TRBV2 and TRBJ2-3; maybe TRBD1 (5 bases). Source material: blood. CDR3: CASSGRKGSTDTQYF. The CDR3 DNA reads TGTGCCAGCAGTGGGCGTAAGGGGAGCACAGATACGCAGTATTTT.